These 14 T cell receptor beta chains share one sample of origin, sequenced in a study of early T cells in non-severe SARS-CoV-2 infection. TCRdb re-derived calls from the 5' RACE reads in MiXCR, one entry per CDR3 protein. This sample has around 81,000 distinct CDR3 sequences; 14% to 15% occur once, and the top ten carry roughly 9.7%. The sample consisted of whole blood. These receptors all come from an adult who was a healthcare worker with PCR-confirmed SARS-CoV-2 infection or an uninfected control (not recorded which).

The table lists this clonotype with a few counts. The rearrangement uses TRBV29-1 and TRBJ1-1; tentative D call: TRBD1 (5 bases). This CDR3 spans 14 amino acids. Trimming removed 4 bases from V and 4 bases from J, with 16 bases in between. The germline gives CDR1 SQVTM, CDR2 ANQGSEA. The DNA for the CDR3 is TGCAGCGTTGGAGTTGCAGGGAAGGGCACTGAAGCTTTCTTT. Amino acids: CSVGVAGKGTEAFF.

V and J are TRBV6-2 or TRBV6-3 and TRBJ1-1, with D hard to call. CDR1 MNHEY and CDR2 SVGEGT come from the germline V gene. This CDR3 is built from 14 residues. V lost 0 bases, J lost 7 bases, and 12 bases lay in between. As DNA, the CDR3 is TGTGCCAGCAGTTACTCACGAGGCGGCCTTGAAGCTTTCTTT. It codes for CASSYSRGGLEAFF.

CDR3 coding DNA: TGCGCCAGCAGTTGGGGAAGTGGTGAAAAACTGTTTTTT. As protein: CASSWGSGEKLFF. The V call is TRBV5-1, the J call TRBJ1-4; the D is unclear. This CDR3 spans 13 amino acids. Looked up from germline, CDR1 is SGHRS and CDR2 is YFSETQ. The V end was cut by 5 bases, the J end by 7 bases, with 12 bases between.

This chain connects TRBV4-1 to TRBJ1-2; no clear D gene. Trimming shortened V by 0 bases and J by 4 bases, and 9 bases separated the two germline ends. CDR1 and CDR2 from the germline V gene are MGHRA and YSYEKL. The CDR3 runs 14 residues. The CDR3 spells CASSQDRWVYGYTF. In DNA form, the CDR3 reads TGCGCCAGCAGCCAAGACCGTTGGGTCTATGGCTACACCTTC.

This clonotype has a handful of counts. The rearrangement uses TRBV7-8 and TRBJ2-1; D possibly corresponds to TRBD2 (5 bases). The CDR3 is made up of 16 amino acids. Trimming shortened V by 2 bases and J by 5 bases, and 16 bases separated the two germline ends. Germline CDR1 is SGHVS and CDR2 is FQNEAQ. The CDR3 nucleotides are TGTGCCAGCAGCTTAACTCGACTACGCCCTAACAATGAGCAGTTCTTC. This gives the protein CASSLTRLRPNNEQFF.

V is TRBV5-1 and J is TRBJ2-3, with D unclear. The length of the CDR3 is 14 residues. Germline V lookup: CDR1 SGHRS, CDR2 YFSETQ. Trimming took 0 bases from V and 1 from J, leaving 6 bases between them. The DNA of the CDR3 is TGCGCCAGCAGCTTGGAAGATGGCACAGATACGCAGTATTTT. Translating it yields CASSLEDGTDTQYF. Drawing the rest from reference TRBV5-1 and TRBJ2-3, the complete variable domain is KAGVTQTPRYLIKTRGQQVTLSCSPISGHRSVSWYQQTPGQGLQFLFEYFSETQRNKGNFPGRFSGRQFSNSRSEMNVSTLELGDSALYLCASSLEDGTDTQYFGPGTRLTVL.

Only a few counts were recorded for this clonotype. The V call is TRBV7-6, the J call TRBJ2-2; tentative D call: TRBD1 (5 bases). The CDR3 runs 13 residues. Per the germline V gene, CDR1 is SGHVS and CDR2 is FNYEAQ. The V end lost 2 bases, the J end lost 10 bases, and 11 bases lay between the germline ends. CDR3 sequence reads: CASSLQGLEELFF. In nucleotides, the CDR3 is TGTGCCAGCAGCTTACAGGGATTAGAGGAGCTGTTTTTT. The whole variable domain, filled in from reference TRBV7-6 and TRBJ2-2, reads GAGVSQSPRYKVTKRGQDVALRCDPISGHVSLYWYRQALGQGPEFLTYFNYEAQQDKSGLPNDRFSAERPEGSISTLTIQRTEQRDSAMYRCASSLQGLEELFFGEGSRLTVL.

This chain uses TRBV7-9 with TRBJ1-1; D is possibly TRBD1 (5 bases). The ends were cut back, 1 base at V and 5 bases at J, with 8 bases in the middle. The germline V gene encodes CDR1 SEHNR and CDR2 FQNEAQ (reference sequence). The CDR3 extends over 13 amino acids. For the CDR3, the DNA is TGTGCCAGCAGCTTAGACGGGGGAACTGAAGCTTTCTTT. Translated, it gives CASSLDGGTEAFF.

This chain connects TRBV2 to TRBJ2-5; D uncertain. The CDR3 covers 11 residues. Trimming shortened V by 6 bases and J by 3 bases, and 5 bases separated the two germline ends. The germline CDR1 and CDR2 sequences are SNHLY and FYNNEI. The CDR3 nucleotides are TGTGCCAGCAGCGAGGAAGAGACCCAGTACTTC. It encodes CASSEEETQYF.

This clonotype was seen a few times. The V and J genes are TRBV9 and TRBJ2-7, with 7 bases aligning to TRBD1. The J segment lost 4 bases and the V segment lost 4 bases, leaving 8 bases of the junction unmatched. This CDR3 has 14 amino acids. Germline V lookup: CDR1 SGDLS, CDR2 YYNGEE. DNA for the CDR3: TGTGCCAGCAGCCCATCGGGACAGAGATACGAGCAGTACTTC. This gives the protein CASSPSGQRYEQYF.

In its sample, this clonotype was seen many times. A junction boundary mismatches the germline segment, possibly from a read error. This sequence joins TRBV4-2 and TRBJ2-2; 10 positions match TRBD1. The CDR3 runs to 16 residues. Germline CDR1 reads LGHNA; CDR2 reads YNFKEQ. CDR3 amino acids: CASSLPGQGSAGELFF. DNA for the CDR3: TGTGCCAGCAGCCTCCCGGGACAGGGGAGCGCCGGGGAGCTATTTTTT.

The genes are TRBV5-4 and TRBJ1-1, with 8 bases lining up with TRBD1. V was pared by 4 bases and J by 5 bases, with 7 bases of the junction left unmatched. Germline V CDR1 and CDR2: SGHNT, YYREEE (reference sequence). This CDR3 contains 14 residues. CDR3 loop: CASSQNRGGTEAFF. The CDR3 DNA reads TGTGCCAGCAGCCAGAACAGGGGGGGGACTGAAGCTTTCTTT.

This chain joins TRBV15 and TRBJ1-1; no definite D call. This CDR3 comprises 13 residues. Germline V gene data show CDR1 as LNHNV and CDR2 as YYDKDF (reference sequence). V dropped 2 bases and J dropped 1 base, with 5 bases sitting between them. The CDR3 DNA reads as TGTGCCACCAGCAGAAGGCAGAACACTGAAGCTTTCTTT. Its translation is CATSRRQNTEAFF.

This clonotype has only a few counts. The CDR3 is CASSHPGELFF. CDR3 in DNA: TGTGCCAGCAGCCACCCCGGGGAGCTGTTTTTT. The chain joins TRBV12-3 or TRBV12-4 to TRBJ2-2; D remains ambiguous. This CDR3 has 11 amino acids. Deletions cut 6 bases from V and 6 bases from J, with 5 bases between.